This T cell receptor beta chain was sequenced during a study of identical twins. TCRdb called the 5' RACE reads again in MiXCR, with one record for every CDR3 protein. This table holds fewer than 650,000 distinct CDR3 sequences, just under 10% found once. The germline V and J ends were trimmed by 4 bases and 0 bases, with 10 bases remaining between them. The CDR3 spans 14 residues. From germline, CDR1 is SGHRS and CDR2 YFSETQ. Overall study findings and caveats: Modelling underestimated the level of out-of-frame TCR alpha sharing observed in monozygotic twins. In drawing conclusions, the study used cross-sectional statistical analysis and did not follow the same donors.

Every donor was a healthy Caucasian. In its sample, this clonotype was seen a few times. The antigen is unknown. These data are also associated with another study on yellow fever vaccine responses in identical twins.

Material: PBMCs. This TCR derives from a woman aged 18-30 years in good health. This chain uses TRBV5-1 with TRBJ2-5; perhaps TRBD1 as D (6 bases). This CDR3 is CASSTGQYQETQYF. CDR3 bases: TGCGCCAGCAGCACCGGACAGTACCAAGAGACCCAGTACTTC.